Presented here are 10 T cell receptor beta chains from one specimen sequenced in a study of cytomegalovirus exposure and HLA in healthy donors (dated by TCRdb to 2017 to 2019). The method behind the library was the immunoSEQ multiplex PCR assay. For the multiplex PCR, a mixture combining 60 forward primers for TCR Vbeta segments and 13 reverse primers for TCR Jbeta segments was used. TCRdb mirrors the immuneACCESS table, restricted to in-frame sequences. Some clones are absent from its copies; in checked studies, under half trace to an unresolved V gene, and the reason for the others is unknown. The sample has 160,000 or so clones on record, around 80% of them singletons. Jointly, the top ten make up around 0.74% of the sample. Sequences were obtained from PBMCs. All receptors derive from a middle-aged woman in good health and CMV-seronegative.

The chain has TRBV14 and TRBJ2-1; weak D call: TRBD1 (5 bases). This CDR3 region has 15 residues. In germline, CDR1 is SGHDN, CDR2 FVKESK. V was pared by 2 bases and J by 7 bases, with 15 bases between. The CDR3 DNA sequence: TGTGCCAGCAGCCAATCTTGGGGCGACGTTAATGAGCAGTTCTTC. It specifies CASSQSWGDVNEQFF.

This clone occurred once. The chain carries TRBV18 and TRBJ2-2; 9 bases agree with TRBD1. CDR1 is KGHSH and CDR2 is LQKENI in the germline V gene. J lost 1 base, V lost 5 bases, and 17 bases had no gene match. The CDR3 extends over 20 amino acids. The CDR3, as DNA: TGTGCCAGCTCAAGAAAAACCGGGACAGGGCGGACGGGGAACACCGGGGAGCTGTTTTTT. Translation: CASSRKTGTGRTGNTGELFF.

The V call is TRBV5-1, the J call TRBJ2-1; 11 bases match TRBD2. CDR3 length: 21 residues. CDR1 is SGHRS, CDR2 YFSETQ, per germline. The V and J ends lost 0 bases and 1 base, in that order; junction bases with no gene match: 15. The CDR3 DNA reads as TGCGCCAGCAGCTTGGCGGGGGTGGGGGCTAGCGGGAGGAGGTCCTACAATGAGCAGTTCTTC. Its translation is CASSLAGVGASGRRSYNEQFF.

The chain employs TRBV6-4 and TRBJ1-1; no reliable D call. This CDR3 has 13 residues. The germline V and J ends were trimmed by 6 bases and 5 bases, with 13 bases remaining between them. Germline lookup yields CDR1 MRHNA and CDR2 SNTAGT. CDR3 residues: CASRGSTGTEAFF. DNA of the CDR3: TGTGCCAGCAGAGGCAGTACGGGGACTGAAGCTTTCTTT.

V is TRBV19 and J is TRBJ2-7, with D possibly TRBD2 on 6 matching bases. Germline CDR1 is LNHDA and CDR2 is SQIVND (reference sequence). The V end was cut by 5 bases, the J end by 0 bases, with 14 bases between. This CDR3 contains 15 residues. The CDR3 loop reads CASSAGTGSSYEQYF. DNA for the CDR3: TGTGCCAGTAGTGCTGGGACCGGGAGCTCCTACGAGCAGTACTTC.

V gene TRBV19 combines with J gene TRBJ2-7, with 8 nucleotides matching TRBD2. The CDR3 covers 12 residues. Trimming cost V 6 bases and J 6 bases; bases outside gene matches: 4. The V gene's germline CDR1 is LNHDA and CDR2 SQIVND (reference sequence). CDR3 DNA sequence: TGTGCCAGTAGCCCCGGGGGGGGCGAGCAGTACTTC. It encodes CASSPGGGEQYF.

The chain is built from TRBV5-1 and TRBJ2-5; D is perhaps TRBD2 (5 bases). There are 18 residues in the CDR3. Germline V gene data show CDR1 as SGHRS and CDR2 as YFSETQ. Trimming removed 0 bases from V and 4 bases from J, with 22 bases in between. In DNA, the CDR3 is TGCGCCAGCAGCTTGGTAGGCGTTGGTCCTGGGAGCGGAGAGACCCAGTACTTC. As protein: CASSLVGVGPGSGETQYF. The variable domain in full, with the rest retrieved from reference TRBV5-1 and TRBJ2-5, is KAGVTQTPRYLIKTRGQQVTLSCSPISGHRSVSWYQQTPGQGLQFLFEYFSETQRNKGNFPGRFSGRQFSNSRSEMNVSTLELGDSALYLCASSLVGVGPGSGETQYFGPGTRLLVL.

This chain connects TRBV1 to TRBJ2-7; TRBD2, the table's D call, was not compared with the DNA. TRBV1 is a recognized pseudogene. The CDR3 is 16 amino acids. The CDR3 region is CTSSRLARPSSYEQYF. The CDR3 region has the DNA TGCACCAGCAGCCGACTAGCGAGACCTTCCTCCTACGAGCAGTACTTC.

In nucleotides, the CDR3 is TGTGCCAGCAGCTTAGAGACAGTTTACGAGCAGTACTTC. Amino acid sequence: CASSLETVYEQYF. The chain uses TRBV7-9 and TRBJ2-7; possible D gene TRBD1, 5 bases. This CDR3 has 13 residues. CDR1 SEHNR and CDR2 FQNEAQ come from the germline V gene (reference sequence). Trimming stripped 1 base from V and 4 bases from J, with 8 bases between. Full variable domain (missing parts from reference TRBV7-9 and TRBJ2-7): DTGVSQNPRHKITKRGQNVTFRCDPISEHNRLYWYRQTLGQGPEFLTYFQNEAQLEKSRLLSDRFSAERPKGSFSTLEIQRTEQGDSAMYLCASSLETVYEQYFGPGTRLTVT.

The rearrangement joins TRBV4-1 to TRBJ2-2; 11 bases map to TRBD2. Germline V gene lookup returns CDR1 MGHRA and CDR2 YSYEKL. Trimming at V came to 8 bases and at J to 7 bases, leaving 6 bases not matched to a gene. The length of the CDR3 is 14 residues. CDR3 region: CASRQGLADGELFF. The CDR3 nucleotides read TGCGCCAGCCGACAGGGACTAGCGGACGGGGAGCTGTTTTTT.